This T cell receptor (beta chain) was identified in a study of blood T cell repertoires in COVID-19. Only in-frame clones appear in the TCRdb table, and some are missing; sequencing was by immunoSEQ multiplex PCR. The sample comprises about 210,000 clones, more than 70% of which are singletons, and around 8.7% rests with the top ten. The length of the CDR3 is 13 residues. Per germline, CDR1 GTSNPN and CDR2 SVGIG (reference sequence). The germline V and J ends were trimmed by 6 bases and 4 bases, with 10 bases remaining between them. The sequence came from a woman in her forties or fifties with acute or convalescent COVID-19. The chain employs TRBV30 and TRBJ2-6; maybe TRBD1 (5 bases). Sample: peripheral blood. The CDR3 region is CACRVAGANVLTF. Here the CDR3 DNA reads TGTGCCTGCAGGGTGGCCGGGGCCAACGTCCTGACTTTC. The full variable domain, completed using reference TRBV30 and TRBJ2-6, is SQTIHQWPATLVQPVGSPLSLECTVEGTSNPNLYWYRQAAGRGLQLLFYSVGIGQISSEVPQNLSASRPQDRQFILSSKKLLLSDSGFYLCACRVAGANVLTFGAGSRLTVL.